One sample yielded the 28 T cell receptor beta chains listed below, sequenced in a study of a mutant IDH1 vaccine in newly diagnosed glioma. Assay: immunoSEQ multiplex PCR; the TCRdb copy retains only in-frame clones and omits some. This repertoire shows 25,000 to 30,000 clones, around 84% found once; its top ten account for roughly 15%. As for time point: week 23, last vaccination. Doses consisted of 300 ug of mutant IDH1 20-mer peptide each, paired with topical imiquimod. No cognate antigen is known for these TCRs. The source was PBMCs, collected from a glioma patient whose treatment included an IDH1 peptide vaccine. The receptors derive from a woman aged 25 to 39 with glioma.

The chain recombines TRBV13 with TRBJ2-1, with TRBD2 matching 14 bases. CDR3 length: 19 amino acids. The J segment lost 0 bases and the V segment lost 7 bases, leaving 11 bases of the junction unmatched. Per germline, CDR1 PRHDT and CDR2 FYEKMQ (reference sequence). CDR3 DNA sequence: TGTGCCAGCATCCTCGGGACTAGCGGGGGCTCCAGCTCCTACAATGAGCAGTTCTTC. Protein product: CASILGTSGGSSSYNEQFF.

The rearrangement joins TRBV7-2 to TRBJ2-2, with D tentatively TRBD2 (6 bases). With 10 bases removed from V and 8 bases from J, the gap between germline ends came to 17 bases. The germline V gene has CDR1 SGHTA and CDR2 FQGNSA. This CDR3 has 13 amino acids. CDR3 sequence reads: CATKQTRSGELFF. CDR3 sequence (DNA): TGTGCCACTAAACAGACTAGATCTGGGGAGCTGTTTTTT.

This chain uses TRBV18 with TRBJ2-5; 10 bases fit TRBD1. With 6 bases clipped from V and 9 bases from J, the junction kept 10 bases outside the gene matches. Per the germline V gene, CDR1 is KGHSH and CDR2 is LQKENI. The CDR3 consists of 14 residues. The CDR3 loop reads CASSSGTGAVSQYF. The DNA for the CDR3 is TGTGCCAGCTCCTCCGGGACAGGGGCCGTGTCCCAGTACTTC.

The CDR3 nucleotides read TGCGCCAGCAGCCTCCGGACAGGGCTAACGGAGGGCTACACCTTC. Its translation is CASSLRTGLTEGYTF. The J gene is TRBJ1-2, the V gene TRBV4-1, with 8 bases aligning to TRBD1. V lost 4 bases to trimming and J lost 8 bases; unmatched junction nucleotides: 12. The CDR3 spans 15 residues. Germline V lookup: CDR1 MGHRA, CDR2 YSYEKL.

The V and J genes are TRBV19 and TRBJ2-6; the D gene is possibly TRBD2 (6 bases). CDR3 size: 15 residues. Trimming shortened V by 1 base and J by 2 bases, and 6 bases separated the two germline ends. Germline CDR1 LNHDA, CDR2 SQIVND (reference sequence). The chain's CDR3 is CASSIGGAGANVLTF. In DNA, the CDR3 is TGTGCCAGTAGTATAGGGGGGGCTGGGGCCAACGTCCTGACTTTC. Using reference TRBV19 and TRBJ2-6 for the parts outside the CDR3, the full variable domain is DGGITQSPKYLFRKEGQNVTLSCEQNLNHDAMYWYRQDPGQGLRLIYYSQIVNDFQKGDIAEGYSVSREKKESFPLTVTSAQKNPTAFYLCASSIGGAGANVLTFGAGSRLTVL.

This clone has just a few counts. The J gene is TRBJ1-5, the V gene TRBV4-2; no firm D call. Germline-derived CDR1 and CDR2 are LGHNA and YNFKEQ. Deletions cut 0 bases from V and 5 bases from J, with 5 bases between. The CDR3 length is 13 residues. The CDR3 spells CASSQDTDQPQHF. The CDR3 nucleotides read TGTGCCAGCAGCCAAGATACAGATCAGCCCCAGCATTTT.

V usage is TRBV14 and J usage is TRBJ1-2; the match to TRBD1 covers 9 bases. The trim removed 5 bases at V and 8 bases at J, leaving 9 bases unmatched. This CDR3 is built from 14 residues. Germline V gene data show CDR1 as SGHDN and CDR2 as FVKESK. The CDR3 DNA is TGTGCCAGCAGCTTACGGGACAGGGCAAGGGGCTACACCTTC. It yields the protein CASSLRDRARGYTF.

The chain uses TRBV6-1 and TRBJ1-2, with D possibly TRBD1 on 5 matching bases. Germline CDR1 MNHNS, CDR2 SASEGT. The CDR3 is 14 amino acids. V shed 8 bases and J shed 2 bases, with 15 bases lying between them. CDR3 loop: CASCRDLGNYGYTF. The CDR3, as DNA: TGTGCCAGCTGCAGGGATCTGGGGAACTATGGCTACACCTTC.

The CDR3 region is CASSGVFQPQHF. CDR3 in DNA: TGTGCCAGTTCGGGGGTTTTTCAGCCCCAGCATTTT. The rearrangement links TRBV19 to TRBJ1-5; weak D call: TRBD1 (5 bases). The CDR3 extends over 12 amino acids. Trimming cost V 8 bases and J 6 bases, with 11 bases left between them. Germline CDR1 is LNHDA and CDR2 is SQIVND (reference sequence).

The chain employs TRBV4-3 and TRBJ2-1; D is possibly TRBD2 (7 bases). The germline V gene has CDR1 LGHNA and CDR2 YSLEER. The CDR3 totals 14 residues. V was cut by 2 bases and J by 8 bases, with 13 bases left in between. The CDR3 loop is CASSQSRGRYEQFF. DNA of the CDR3: TGCGCCAGCAGCCAATCGCGGGGGCGGTATGAGCAGTTCTTC.

A few counts support this clone. The chain couples TRBV2 to TRBJ2-1, with 10 nucleotides matching TRBD2. Trimming took 4 bases from V and 4 from J; bases not matched to a gene: 7. The CDR3 is 16 amino acids. Germline loops: CDR1 SNHLY, CDR2 FYNNEI. CDR3 protein: CASSGPGLANYNEQFF. CDR3 coding DNA: TGTGCCAGCAGTGGGCCGGGACTAGCGAATTACAATGAGCAGTTCTTC.

This clone occurred a few times. The chain links TRBV7-2 to TRBJ2-2, with 9 bases aligning to TRBD1. With 6 bases clipped from V and 6 bases from J, the junction kept 11 bases outside the gene matches. CDR1 SGHTA and CDR2 FQGNSA come from the germline V gene. CDR3 length: 16 residues. CDR3 coding DNA: TGTGCCAGCAGGTTGGGGGGGACAGGGTTTCCCGGGGAGCTGTTTTTT. The encoded protein is CASRLGGTGFPGELFF.

The chain recombines TRBV6-4 with TRBJ2-2; D call uncertain. Trimming took 10 bases from V and 4 from J, leaving 13 bases between them. The germline CDR1 and CDR2 sequences are MRHNA and SNTAGT. This CDR3 comprises 13 residues. The CDR3 DNA reads as TGTGCCACCAGGCGGCAGAGCACCGGGGAGCTGTTTTTT. Residues: CATRRQSTGELFF.

This sequence joins TRBV10-2 and TRBJ1-4; TRBD1 is a possible D gene (6 bases). The length of the CDR3 is 14 residues. Germline V gene lookup returns CDR1 WSHSY and CDR2 SAAADI. Trimming cost V 10 bases and J 5 bases, with 17 bases left between them. Here the CDR3 reads CAIGDGGRNEKLFF. The CDR3 DNA reads as TGCGCCATCGGAGACGGGGGCCGGAATGAAAAACTGTTTTTT.

The chain combines TRBV19 with TRBJ1-4; possible D gene TRBD1, 5 bases. V was cut by 4 bases and J by 6 bases, with 24 bases left in between. Per germline, CDR1 LNHDA and CDR2 SQIVND (reference sequence). CDR3 length: 18 amino acids. Written as DNA, the CDR3 is TGTGCCAGTAGTAGTCGGGGTTTCCGCACTCGGGGCGATGAAAAACTGTTTTTT. As protein: CASSSRGFRTRGDEKLFF. Filled out from reference TRBV19 and TRBJ1-4, the complete variable domain reads DGGITQSPKYLFRKEGQNVTLSCEQNLNHDAMYWYRQDPGQGLRLIYYSQIVNDFQKGDIAEGYSVSREKKESFPLTVTSAQKNPTAFYLCASSSRGFRTRGDEKLFFGSGTQLSVL.

The chain combines TRBV19 with TRBJ1-5, with 10 bases aligning to TRBD1. Per germline, CDR1 LNHDA and CDR2 SQIVND (reference sequence). V gave up 9 bases and J gave up 6 bases; unmatched junction bases: 20. The CDR3 contains 18 residues. The CDR3 region is CASTQAGTGAGGVQPQHF. The CDR3 DNA is TGTGCCAGCACCCAGGCGGGGACAGGGGCGGGAGGCGTTCAGCCCCAGCATTTT.

The J gene is TRBJ2-7, the V gene TRBV5-6; D is unresolved. Between the trimmed V and J ends, which lost 2 bases and 3 bases, there was a span of 3 bases. The CDR3 extends over 11 amino acids. Per germline, CDR1 SGHDT and CDR2 YYEEEE. The CDR3 bases are TGTGCCAGCAGCTTTAGCTACGAGCAGTACTTC. It translates to CASSFSYEQYF.

The chain has TRBV7-2 and TRBJ2-7; possibly TRBD1 for D (5 bases). Trimming removed 1 base from V and 3 bases from J, with 10 bases in between. This CDR3 comprises 14 residues. Germline V gives CDR1 SGHTA, CDR2 FQGNSA. CDR3 loop: CASSLGQGLYEQYF. CDR3 DNA: TGTGCCAGCAGCTTAGGCCAGGGTCTCTACGAGCAGTACTTC.

This clone occurred once. V and J are TRBV7-2 and TRBJ1-3; 8 bases line up with TRBD1. Germline-derived CDR1 and CDR2 are SGHTA and FQGNSA. Trimming took 5 bases from V and 1 from J; bases not matched to a gene: 4. CDR3 length: 15 residues. The chain's CDR3 is CASSLQGGSGNTIYF. The DNA of the CDR3 is TGTGCCAGCAGCCTACAGGGGGGATCTGGAAACACCATATATTTT.

This clone was seen only a few times. The chain employs TRBV5-4 and TRBJ1-2; D is ambiguous. Per germline, CDR1 SGHNT and CDR2 YYREEE (reference sequence). The CDR3 runs 12 residues. Deletions cut 0 bases from V and 5 bases from J, with 5 bases between. The CDR3 nucleotides are TGTGCCAGCAGCTTGGGTCTATATGGCTACACCTTC. Translation gives CASSLGLYGYTF.

This sequence joins TRBV2 and TRBJ1-1, with unresolved D. With 4 bases removed from V and 0 bases from J, the gap between germline ends came to 9 bases. The germline gives CDR1 SNHLY, CDR2 FYNNEI. The length of the CDR3 is 14 residues. The DNA for the CDR3 is TGTGCCAGCAGTGGGAACGGGATGAACACTGAAGCTTTCTTT. Its protein is CASSGNGMNTEAFF.

This chain connects TRBV7-8 to TRBJ1-2, with D unresolved. The germline V gene encodes CDR1 SGHVS and CDR2 FQNEAQ. Trimming stripped 5 bases from V and 11 bases from J, with 18 bases between. CDR3 size: 13 residues. CDR3 in DNA: TGTGCCAGCAGCCCAGGAAGGGCTAATTGGTACACCTTC. It is translated as CASSPGRANWYTF.

The chain couples TRBV6-5 to TRBJ2-7, with D possibly being TRBD2 (7 bases). The CDR3 extends over 14 amino acids. The germline V and J ends were trimmed by 10 bases and 5 bases, with 21 bases remaining between them. Germline CDR1 reads MNHEY; CDR2 reads SVGAGI. The CDR3 DNA sequence: TGTGCCACCCGACCGGGGGGCCGTCGGGACGAGCAGTACTTC. Translation gives CATRPGGRRDEQYF.

V and J are TRBV6-5 and TRBJ2-1, with D maybe TRBD2 (6 bases). Germline CDR1 reads MNHEY; CDR2 reads SVGAGI. The CDR3 extends over 14 amino acids. Between the trimmed V and J ends, which lost 2 bases and 6 bases, there was a span of 11 bases. This CDR3 is CASSYGGTVNEQFF. The CDR3 coding sequence is TGTGCCAGCAGTTACGGAGGGACGGTCAATGAGCAGTTCTTC.

The rearrangement links TRBV27 to TRBJ1-5; D is ambiguous. CDR3 length: 13 amino acids. Trimming removed 2 bases at V and 1 base at J, with 3 bases between. CDR1 is MNHEY, CDR2 SMNVEV, per germline (reference sequence). In DNA, the CDR3 is TGTGCCAGCAGTTTAGGCAGCAATCAGCCCCAGCATTTT. Translating it yields CASSLGSNQPQHF.

This chain connects TRBV15 to TRBJ2-5; unclear D gene. CDR3 size: 14 residues. Germline V gene sequence: CDR1 LNHNV, CDR2 YYDKDF (reference sequence). V was trimmed by 6 bases and J by 5 bases, leaving 16 bases between them. The CDR3 spells CATSPPFEVETQYF. The CDR3 bases are TGTGCCACCAGTCCCCCGTTCGAGGTCGAGACCCAGTACTTC. Full variable domain (outside the CDR3, taken from reference TRBV15 and TRBJ2-5): DAMVIQNPRYQVTQFGKPVTLSCSQTLNHNVMYWYQQKSSQAPKLLFHYYDKDFNNEADTPDNFQSRRPNTSFCFLDIRSPGLGDTAMYLCATSPPFEVETQYFGPGTRLLVL.

The rearrangement uses TRBV7-8 and TRBJ1-1; tentatively, D is TRBD1 (5 bases). V dropped 11 bases and J dropped 6 bases, with 13 bases sitting between them. The CDR3 is 11 residues long. Germline values: CDR1 SGHVS, CDR2 FQNEAQ. The CDR3 here is CASGGRAEAFF. The CDR3 DNA reads TGTGCCTCGGGGGGTCGCGCTGAAGCTTTCTTT.

This chain connects TRBV6-6 to TRBJ2-7; D gene uncertain. Deletions cut 5 bases from V and 3 bases from J, with 8 bases between. This CDR3 has 12 residues. CDR1 and CDR2 from the germline V gene are MNHNY and SVGAGI (reference sequence). Written as DNA, the CDR3 is TGTGCCAGCAGTAGGGCGCACTACGAGCAGTACTTC. Its protein is CASSRAHYEQYF.